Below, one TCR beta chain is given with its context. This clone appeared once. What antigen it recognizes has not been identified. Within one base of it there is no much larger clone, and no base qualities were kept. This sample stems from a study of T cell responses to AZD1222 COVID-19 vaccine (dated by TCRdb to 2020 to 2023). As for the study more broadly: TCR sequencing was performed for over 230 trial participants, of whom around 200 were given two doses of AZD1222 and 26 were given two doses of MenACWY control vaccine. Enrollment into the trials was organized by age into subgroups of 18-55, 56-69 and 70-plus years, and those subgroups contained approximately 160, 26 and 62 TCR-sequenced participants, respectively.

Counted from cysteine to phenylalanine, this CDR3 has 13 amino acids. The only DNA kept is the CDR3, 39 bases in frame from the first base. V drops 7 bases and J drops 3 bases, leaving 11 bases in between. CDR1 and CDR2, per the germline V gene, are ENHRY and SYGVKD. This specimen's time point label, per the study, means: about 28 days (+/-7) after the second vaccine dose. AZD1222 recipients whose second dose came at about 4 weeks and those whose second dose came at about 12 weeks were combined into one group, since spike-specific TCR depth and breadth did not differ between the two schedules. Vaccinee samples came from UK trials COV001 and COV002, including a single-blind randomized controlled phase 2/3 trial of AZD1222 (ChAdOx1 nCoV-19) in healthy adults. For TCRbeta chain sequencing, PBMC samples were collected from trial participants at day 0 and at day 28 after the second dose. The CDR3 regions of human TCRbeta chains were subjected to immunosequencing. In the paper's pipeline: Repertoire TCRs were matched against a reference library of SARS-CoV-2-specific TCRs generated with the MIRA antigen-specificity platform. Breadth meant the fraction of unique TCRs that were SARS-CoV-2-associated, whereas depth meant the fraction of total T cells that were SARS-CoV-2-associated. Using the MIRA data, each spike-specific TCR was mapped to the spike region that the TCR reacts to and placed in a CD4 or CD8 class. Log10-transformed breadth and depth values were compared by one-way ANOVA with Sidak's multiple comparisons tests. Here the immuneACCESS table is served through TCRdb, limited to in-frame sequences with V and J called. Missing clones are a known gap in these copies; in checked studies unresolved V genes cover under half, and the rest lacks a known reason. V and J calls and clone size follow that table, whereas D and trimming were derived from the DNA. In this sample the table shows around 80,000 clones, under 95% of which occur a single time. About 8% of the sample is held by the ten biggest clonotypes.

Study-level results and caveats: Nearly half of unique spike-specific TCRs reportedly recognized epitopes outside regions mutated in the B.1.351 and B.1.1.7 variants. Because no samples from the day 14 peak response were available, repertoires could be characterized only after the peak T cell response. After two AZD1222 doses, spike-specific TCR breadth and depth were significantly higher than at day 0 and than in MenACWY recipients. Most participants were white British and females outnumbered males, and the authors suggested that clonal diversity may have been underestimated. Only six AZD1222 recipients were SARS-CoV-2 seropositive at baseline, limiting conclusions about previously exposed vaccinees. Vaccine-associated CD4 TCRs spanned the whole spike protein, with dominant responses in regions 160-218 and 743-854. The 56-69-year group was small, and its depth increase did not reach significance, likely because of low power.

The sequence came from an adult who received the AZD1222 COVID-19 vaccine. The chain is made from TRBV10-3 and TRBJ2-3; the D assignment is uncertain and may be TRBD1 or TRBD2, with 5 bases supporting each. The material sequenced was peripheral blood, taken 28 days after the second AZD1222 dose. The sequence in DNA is TGTGCCATCATGGGGGTCGCGACAGATACGCAGTATTTT. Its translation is CAIMGVATDTQYF.